This T cell receptor beta chain was captured by sequencing in a study of beta chain features in type 1 diabetes (dated by TCRdb to between 2018 and 2020). Study-level background: Mean age, gender distribution, total cell number and subset yield did not differ between patients and healthy donors. Across all samples, 107,917,701 sorted cells were examined, and cell number per subset correlated strongly with RNA yield. In the study, TCRB repertoires of sorted circulating CD4+ T cell subsets from recently diagnosed type 1 diabetes patients were compared with those of matched healthy donors. Regulatory and stem cell-like memory subsets were obtained from only 8 patients and roughly eight healthy donors, while naive and central memory subsets were obtained from all 30 or so donors.

A remark on this clone: This receptor's antigen is unknown. Qualities for individual bases were not recorded, and no much larger clone is one base off.

V is clipped by 4 bases and J by 0 bases, and the sequence between their germline boundaries is 10 bases long. CDR1 and CDR2 (LNHNV, YYDKDF) derive from the germline V gene (reference sequence). The CDR3, cysteine through phenylalanine, is 15 amino acids long. CDR3 DNA only is kept here, 45 bases in frame from base 1. From each donor, a single peripheral blood sample of around 120 mL on average was drawn into heparinised tubes. A BD FACSAria II was used to sort naive, central memory, regulatory and stem cell-like memory CD4+ T cells with a panel that included CD45RO, CCR7, CD25, CD127, CD95 and CD27. All sorted populations exceeded 95% purity. PBMCs were isolated immediately by Lymphoprep density gradient centrifugation and stained directly without culture. To minimize batch effects, samples were stained and sorted in pairs, one healthy donor with one patient per experiment. Overall study outcomes, separate from this receptor: Naive, central memory and regulatory TCRB repertoires appeared more similar among patients than among healthy donors. Because the HLA sub-analyses included only small numbers of individuals, any influence of HLA type on TCRB rearrangement was left unresolved. Because cDNA rather than genomic DNA was sequenced, highly expressing activated cells could have been over-represented, although no difference in activation and CD3 levels was found between groups. Shorter templates might have been favored by PCR, but patient and control samples were amplified and corrected together, so both groups would have been affected equally by any skew. Patients with type 1 diabetes made fewer insertions and deleted more nucleotides at VDJ recombination sites, implying thymic rearrangement abnormalities. Type 1 diabetes patients showed a moderate but significant shortening of TCRB CDR3 length in all four CD4+ subsets.

All of the isolated RNA was reverse transcribed with the High Capacity cDNA Reverse Transcription Kit, so expressed TCRB transcripts were sequenced. Naive, central memory and regulatory T cell samples underwent deep immunoSEQ sequencing, averaging around 4 million total reads per sample. After sorted cells were lysed in RLT buffer, RNA was extracted with DNase-treated RNeasy Micro or Mini kits, with the choice depending on cell number. Each cell subset was processed on its own to prevent cross-contamination, while patient and healthy donor samples were processed together. TCRB sequences were amplified from cDNA with the immunoSEQ multiplex PCR, producing 87-bp fragments spanning the CDR3 region. Sequencing of the amplicons was done on the Illumina HiSeq platform. Processing in the source paper ran as follows. Synthetic template baselines were used to correct PCR bias computationally, reads within Hamming distance 2 were collapsed, and singletons that could not be merged were discarded. Reads were aligned against IMGT so that V, D and J genes, CDR3 length and insertions or deletions at six rearrangement sites could be assigned. Within each subset, clonotype counts were normalized to sorted cell number, and only after that were true diversity and Gini coefficients computed with the tcR R package. Repertoire sharing was quantified using the overlap coefficient calculated on TCRB nucleotide sequences. As a proxy for the pre-selection repertoire, out-of-frame TCRB sequences from naive cells were analyzed. The table was pulled from immuneACCESS by TCRdb, which kept in-frame rearrangements only. Such tables lose some clones; where checked, under half of the loss comes from unresolved V genes, and the rest has no known cause. V, J and clone size were drawn from that table, and D and trimming were deduced from the DNA. This sample is represented by nearly 250,000 clones; around 65% of them were singletons. The top ten clones comprise around 0.05% of the sample.

The clonotype was recovered from a man aged 30 to 39 in good health. The rearrangement combines TRBV15 with TRBJ1-3, and TRBD1 may be the D gene, going by 5 matching bases. Specimen: naive CD4+ T cells from blood. Per the publication, the cell subset or site label means: true naive CD4+ T cells. The DNA sequence reads TGTGCCACCAGCATCAACAGGAACTCTGGAAACACCATATATTTT. Translation gives CATSINRNSGNTIYF.